This entry features one TCR beta chain sequence. The record originates from a study of early T cells in non-severe SARS-CoV-2 infection. Study in general: Chains were not paired, and sequencing was done on bulk RNA from unsorted whole blood.

Germline lookup yields CDR1 DFQATT and CDR2 SNEGSKA (reference sequence). There are 15 residues in the CDR3. V lost 0 bases and J 0 bases, leaving 10 bases between the germline ends. Individual cDNA molecules were tagged with unique molecular identifiers, the study reported. Each CDR3 protein gets one entry after TCRdb re-called the 5' RACE reads with MiXCR. Among 65,000 to 80,000 distinct CDR3 sequences listed, 13% were seen once. The sample consisted of whole blood. This TCR was sampled from an adult who was a healthcare worker with PCR-confirmed SARS-CoV-2 infection or an uninfected control (not recorded which). The rearrangement uses TRBV20-1 and TRBJ2-3, with D maybe TRBD1 (6 bases). The CDR3 coding sequence is TGCAGTGCTAGAGATCTAGGGGGTAGCACAGATACGCAGTATTTT. It encodes CSARDLGGSTDTQYF.